This is a list of T cell receptor beta chains from one sample in a study of T cell responses to AZD1222 COVID-19 vaccine. Profiled with immunoSEQ multiplex PCR; TCRdb holds only in-frame clones, not every one. The sample includes roughly 110,000 clones, roughly 91% of them seen just once. The sequenced sample was peripheral blood, obtained 28 days after the second AZD1222 dose. All receptors come from an adult who received the AZD1222 COVID-19 vaccine. Each CDR3 is given with its conserved first and last residue. A D gene is named only where the DNA matches it firmly. A clone size is listed for some rows: how often the clone was seen (once, few, many), or a class if it is expanded.

clone_size: .; d_call: .; v_call: TRBV5-1; j_call: TRBJ1-1; cdr3_aa: CASTWGTEAFF; cdr3_nt: TGCGCCAGCACTTGGGGAACTGAAGCTTTCTTT
clone_size: .; d_call: TRBD1; v_call: TRBV20-1; j_call: TRBJ1-2; cdr3_aa: CSASKGAANYGYTF; cdr3_nt: TGCAGTGCTAGTAAGGGGGCCGCTAACTATGGCTACACCTTC
clone_size: .; d_call: TRBD1; v_call: TRBV5-8; j_call: TRBJ1-2; cdr3_aa: CASSRDRDYGYTF; cdr3_nt: TGTGCCAGCAGCCGTGACAGGGACTATGGCTACACCTTC
clone_size: .; d_call: .; v_call: TRBV5-4; j_call: TRBJ1-1; cdr3_aa: CASSLAGGAGEAFF; cdr3_nt: TGTGCCAGCAGCTTGGCCGGGGGCGCGGGTGAAGCTTTCTTT
clone_size: .; d_call: .; v_call: TRBV7-2; j_call: TRBJ1-2; cdr3_aa: CASSDWLAGRGYTF; cdr3_nt: TGTGCCAGCAGCGACTGGCTGGCAGGGAGAGGCTACACCTTC
clone_size: .; d_call: .; v_call: TRBV29-1; j_call: TRBJ2-1; cdr3_aa: CSLIPSGGEQFF; cdr3_nt: TGCAGCCTAATACCATCCGGGGGTGAGCAGTTCTTC
clone_size: .; d_call: .; v_call: TRBV10-3; j_call: TRBJ2-7; cdr3_aa: CAIRGFGGQAYEQYF; cdr3_nt: TGTGCCATCAGAGGGTTTGGGGGCCAGGCCTACGAGCAGTACTTC
clone_size: .; d_call: .; v_call: TRBV25-1; j_call: TRBJ1-6; cdr3_aa: CASSDTNSPLHF; cdr3_nt: TGTGCCAGCAGCGACACGAATTCACCCCTCCACTTT
clone_size: once; d_call: TRBD1; v_call: TRBV27; j_call: TRBJ1-2; cdr3_aa: CASSSGQGGHNYGYTF; cdr3_nt: TGTGCCAGCAGTTCGGGACAGGGGGGACATAACTATGGCTACACCTTC
clone_size: .; d_call: .; v_call: TRBV7-9; j_call: TRBJ2-5; cdr3_aa: CASGSQGTQYF; cdr3_nt: TGTGCCAGCGGCAGCCAGGGGACCCAGTACTTC
clone_size: .; d_call: TRBD1; v_call: TRBV15; j_call: TRBJ1-1; cdr3_aa: CATRKQGSGTEAFF; cdr3_nt: TGTGCCACCAGAAAACAGGGGAGTGGCACTGAAGCTTTCTTT
clone_size: .; d_call: .; v_call: TRBV13; j_call: TRBJ1-1; cdr3_aa: CASRKDREAFF; cdr3_nt: TGTGCCAGCAGAAAAGACAGGGAAGCTTTCTTT
clone_size: .; d_call: TRBD1; v_call: TRBV28; j_call: TRBJ1-5; cdr3_aa: CASWDRSGNQPQHF; cdr3_nt: TGTGCCAGCTGGGACAGATCGGGCAATCAGCCCCAGCATTTT
clone_size: .; d_call: .; v_call: TRBV21-1; j_call: TRBJ1-3; cdr3_aa: CASSRSRDRGSSSGNTIYF; cdr3_nt: TGTGCCAGCAGCAGGAGCCGGGACAGGGGATCATCAAGTGGAAACACCATATATTTT
clone_size: .; d_call: TRBD2; v_call: TRBV4-3; j_call: TRBJ2-1; cdr3_aa: CASSRGLAAGNEQFF; cdr3_nt: TGCGCCAGCAGCCGAGGACTAGCGGCGGGGAATGAGCAGTTCTTC
clone_size: few; d_call: TRBD2; v_call: TRBV18; j_call: TRBJ2-3; cdr3_aa: CASSRAGGDTQYF; cdr3_nt: TGTGCCAGCTCGCGGGCGGGAGGAGATACGCAGTATTTT
clone_size: .; d_call: .; v_call: TRBV7-3; j_call: TRBJ2-2; cdr3_aa: CASSLMQGRTGELFF; cdr3_nt: TGTGCCAGCAGCTTAATGCAGGGCCGTACCGGGGAGCTGTTTTTT
clone_size: .; d_call: .; v_call: TRBV30; j_call: TRBJ1-5; cdr3_aa: CAWSRPQEQPQHF; cdr3_nt: TGTGCCTGGAGTAGGCCACAAGAGCAGCCCCAGCATTTT
clone_size: once; d_call: .; v_call: TRBV6-2/TRBV6-3; j_call: TRBJ1-6; cdr3_aa: CASSYLVGANSPLHF; cdr3_nt: TGTGCCAGCAGTTACTTGGTAGGGGCAAATTCACCCCTCCACTTT
clone_size: .; d_call: .; v_call: TRBV4-3; j_call: TRBJ2-7; cdr3_aa: CASSQDLDPSYEQYF; cdr3_nt: TGCGCCAGCAGCCAAGATCTAGACCCCTCCTACGAGCAGTACTTC
clone_size: once; d_call: TRBD1; v_call: TRBV4-1; j_call: TRBJ1-1; cdr3_aa: CASSQGQGPRTEAFF; cdr3_nt: TGCGCCAGCAGCCAGGGACAGGGCCCAAGGACTGAAGCTTTCTTT
clone_size: .; d_call: .; v_call: TRBV12-3/TRBV12-4; j_call: TRBJ2-7; cdr3_aa: CASSTDGAGEQYF; cdr3_nt: TGTGCCAGCAGCACGGACGGGGCTGGGGAGCAGTACTTC
clone_size: .; d_call: .; v_call: TRBV7-3; j_call: TRBJ2-7; cdr3_aa: CASSLTPGPKYEQYF; cdr3_nt: TGTGCCAGCAGCTTAACCCCGGGACCCAAATACGAGCAGTACTTC
clone_size: .; d_call: TRBD1; v_call: TRBV24-1; j_call: TRBJ2-1; cdr3_aa: CATQDRVGHEQFF; cdr3_nt: TGTGCCACTCAGGACAGGGTGGGTCACGAGCAGTTCTTC
clone_size: few; d_call: TRBD2; v_call: TRBV4-3; j_call: TRBJ2-1; cdr3_aa: CASSQDGPSSGGPINNEQFF; cdr3_nt: TGCGCCAGCAGCCAAGATGGCCCGAGTAGCGGGGGGCCGATAAACAATGAGCAGTTCTTC
clone_size: .; d_call: TRBD1; v_call: TRBV4-2; j_call: TRBJ1-6; cdr3_aa: CASSQEGTRDRGSPLHF; cdr3_nt: TGTGCCAGCAGCCAAGAAGGAACTAGGGACAGAGGATCACCCCTCCACTTT
clone_size: once; d_call: .; v_call: TRBV4-1; j_call: TRBJ1-3; cdr3_aa: CASSQGGTASGNTIYF; cdr3_nt: TGCGCCAGCAGCCAAGGCGGGACGGCGTCTGGAAACACCATATATTTT
clone_size: few; d_call: TRBD1; v_call: TRBV7-6; j_call: TRBJ2-7; cdr3_aa: CASSLSPTGVGSYEQYF; cdr3_nt: TGTGCCAGCAGCTTATCACCTACAGGGGTTGGGTCCTACGAGCAGTACTTC
clone_size: .; d_call: TRBD1; v_call: TRBV29-1; j_call: TRBJ2-7; cdr3_aa: CSVELQGSSYEQYF; cdr3_nt: TGCAGCGTTGAGCTACAGGGGAGCTCCTACGAGCAGTACTTC
clone_size: .; d_call: .; v_call: TRBV19; j_call: TRBJ2-7; cdr3_aa: CASSIRGVYEQYF; cdr3_nt: TGTGCCAGTAGTATCCGCGGGGTCTACGAGCAGTACTTC
clone_size: .; d_call: .; v_call: TRBV6-5; j_call: TRBJ1-3; cdr3_aa: CASSYSNSRSGNTIYF; cdr3_nt: TGTGCCAGCAGTTACTCGAACTCCCGCTCTGGAAACACCATATATTTT
clone_size: .; d_call: .; v_call: TRBV7-9; j_call: TRBJ1-1; cdr3_aa: CASSLVGGRDAFF; cdr3_nt: TGTGCCAGCAGCTTAGTCGGGGGGCGGGATGCTTTCTTT
clone_size: .; d_call: .; v_call: TRBV21-1; j_call: TRBJ2-7; cdr3_aa: CASSKIRRQGALYEQYF; cdr3_nt: TGTGCCAGCAGCAAAATTCGCCGACAGGGGGCCCTCTACGAGCAGTACTTC
clone_size: .; d_call: .; v_call: TRBV19; j_call: TRBJ1-4; cdr3_aa: CASSIGRGGEKLFF; cdr3_nt: TGTGCCAGTAGTATAGGTAGAGGAGGTGAAAAACTGTTTTTT
clone_size: .; d_call: TRBD1; v_call: TRBV5-8; j_call: TRBJ1-5; cdr3_aa: CASSSGQGPQPQHF; cdr3_nt: TGTGCCAGCAGCTCAGGACAGGGCCCTCAGCCCCAGCATTTT
clone_size: .; d_call: TRBD2; v_call: TRBV4-3; j_call: TRBJ2-1; cdr3_aa: CASSQDGRGGREQFF; cdr3_nt: TGCGCCAGCAGCCAAGATGGACGGGGGGGCAGGGAGCAGTTCTTC
clone_size: few; d_call: .; v_call: TRBV7-2; j_call: TRBJ2-5; cdr3_aa: CASSSYIEETQYF; cdr3_nt: TGTGCCAGCAGCTCCTACATAGAAGAGACCCAGTACTTC
clone_size: .; d_call: .; v_call: TRBV3-1/TRBV3-2; j_call: TRBJ2-7; cdr3_aa: CASSQPRQPYEQYF; cdr3_nt: TGTGCCAGCAGCCAACCGCGACAGCCCTACGAGCAGTACTTC
clone_size: .; d_call: .; v_call: TRBV4-1; j_call: TRBJ2-1; cdr3_aa: CASSQVGGENEQFF; cdr3_nt: TGCGCCAGCAGCCAAGTAGGAGGGGAGAATGAGCAGTTCTTC
clone_size: .; d_call: TRBD1; v_call: TRBV30; j_call: TRBJ1-3; cdr3_aa: CAGRGPGNTIYF; cdr3_nt: TGTGCCGGGAGGGGGCCTGGAAACACCATATATTTT
clone_size: .; d_call: .; v_call: TRBV24-1; j_call: TRBJ2-2; cdr3_aa: CATSDPTVNTGELFF; cdr3_nt: TGTGCCACCAGTGACCCGACAGTAAACACCGGGGAGCTGTTTTTT
clone_size: .; d_call: TRBD1; v_call: TRBV6-2/TRBV6-3; j_call: TRBJ1-2; cdr3_aa: CASSYSRGQNTGYTF; cdr3_nt: TGTGCCAGCAGTTACTCGCGGGGACAGAATACGGGCTACACCTTC
clone_size: once; d_call: TRBD2; v_call: TRBV7-3; j_call: TRBJ2-7; cdr3_aa: CASSRRTRKNYEQYF; cdr3_nt: TGTGCCAGCAGCCGACGGACTAGAAAAAATTACGAGCAGTACTTC
clone_size: .; d_call: TRBD1; v_call: TRBV5-1; j_call: TRBJ2-7; cdr3_aa: CASEPGQGPYEQYF; cdr3_nt: TGCGCCAGCGAACCGGGACAGGGTCCCTACGAGCAGTACTTC
clone_size: .; d_call: .; v_call: TRBV5-1; j_call: TRBJ2-7; cdr3_aa: CASSQDYGRTSKQYF; cdr3_nt: TGCGCCAGCAGCCAGGATTATGGACGGACCTCCAAGCAGTACTTC
clone_size: .; d_call: TRBD2; v_call: TRBV5-1; j_call: TRBJ2-2; cdr3_aa: CASSLGGGNTGELFF; cdr3_nt: TGCGCCAGCAGCTTGGGCGGGGGGAACACCGGGGAGCTGTTTTTT
clone_size: .; d_call: TRBD1; v_call: TRBV4-3; j_call: TRBJ2-3; cdr3_aa: CASSNDRGLGTQYF; cdr3_nt: TGCGCCAGCAGCAACGACAGGGGCCTAGGGACGCAGTATTTT
clone_size: .; d_call: TRBD1; v_call: TRBV28; j_call: TRBJ2-1; cdr3_aa: CASRGGQGTEEQFF; cdr3_nt: TGTGCCAGCAGGGGGGGACAGGGGACCGAGGAGCAGTTCTTC
clone_size: .; d_call: .; v_call: TRBV3-1/TRBV3-2; j_call: TRBJ1-5; cdr3_aa: CASSQGPNTGQPQHF; cdr3_nt: TGTGCCAGCAGCCAAGGTCCCAATACCGGTCAGCCCCAGCATTTT
clone_size: .; d_call: TRBD2; v_call: TRBV29-1; j_call: TRBJ2-1; cdr3_aa: CSVVLAGVLSSYNEQFF; cdr3_nt: TGCAGCGTTGTATTGGCGGGGGTCCTGAGCTCCTACAATGAGCAGTTCTTC
clone_size: .; d_call: TRBD1; v_call: TRBV3-1/TRBV3-2; j_call: TRBJ2-1; cdr3_aa: CASSPSRGPNNEQFF; cdr3_nt: TGTGCCAGCAGCCCCTCGAGGGGGCCCAACAATGAGCAGTTCTTC
clone_size: once; d_call: .; v_call: TRBV11-2; j_call: TRBJ1-4; cdr3_aa: CASSPLRGELFF; cdr3_nt: TGTGCCAGCAGCCCACTCCGAGGGGAACTGTTTTTT
clone_size: once; d_call: .; v_call: TRBV7-8; j_call: TRBJ2-7; cdr3_aa: CASTTEAGAYEQYF; cdr3_nt: TGTGCCAGCACCACGGAGGCGGGGGCGTACGAGCAGTACTTC